One sample yielded the 21 T cell receptor beta chains listed below, sequenced in a study of regulatory T cells in long-lasting Graves disease. Regarding time point: newly diagnosed GD, antithyroid drugs for less than 3 months. Construction of the TCR library relied on RNA isolated from PBMCs. Libraries of TCR beta came from iRepertoire HTBI primers plus Arm-PCR of CDR3 regions. TCRdb ran MiXCR on the multiplex PCR reads and lists one entry per CDR3 protein. Of 550,000 to 600,000 distinct CDR3 sequences listed, around 15% are singletons. The data were also submitted as part of a second study, on T cells in Graves' hyperthyroidism and ophthalmopathy.

This material consisted of peripheral blood mononuclear cells (PBMCs), taken at new diagnosis, from a patient treated with antithyroid drugs. The receptors stem from a man younger than 35 with Graves disease.

This clonotype was detected a few times. V gene TRBV7-9 combines with J gene TRBJ1-2, with no clear D. V gave up 6 bases and J gave up 8 bases, with 7 bases separating them. This CDR3 comprises 10 residues. The V gene's germline CDR1 is SEHNR and CDR2 FQNEAQ (reference sequence). In DNA form, the CDR3 reads TGTGCCAGCAGGGGTGACGGCTACACCTTC. It codes for CASRGDGYTF.

V is TRBV5-4 and J is TRBJ2-3; 8 nucleotides align to TRBD2. Looked up from germline, CDR1 is SGHNT and CDR2 is YYREEE (reference sequence). The CDR3 length is 16 residues. V was pared by 4 bases and J by 2 bases, with 9 bases of the junction left unmatched. CDR3 nucleotides: TGTGCCAGCAGCCCCTTAGCGGGATCTTTCACAGATACGCAGTATTTT. Amino acids: CASSPLAGSFTDTQYF.

The chain employs TRBV5-5 and TRBJ2-7; D is uncertain. Looked up from germline, CDR1 is SGHKS and CDR2 is YYEKEE (reference sequence). The ends were cut back, 0 bases at V and 3 bases at J, with 10 bases in the middle. The CDR3 has 14 amino acids. The CDR3 sequence: CASSLDASLYEQYF. The CDR3 nucleotides read TGTGCCAGCAGCTTGGACGCGTCTCTCTACGAGCAGTACTTC.

This chain links TRBV20-1 with TRBJ2-7; 16 nucleotides agree with TRBD2. The CDR3 runs to 12 residues. CDR1 and CDR2 (germline): DFQATT, SNEGSKA (reference sequence). V lost 6 bases and J lost 12; bases outside the gene matches: 5. The CDR3 nucleotides are TGCAGTGCCGGGACTAGCGGGAGGGCCTGGTACTTC. This gives the protein CSAGTSGRAWYF.

This clonotype was found many times. The CDR3 coding sequence is TGTGCCAGCTCTCTTCAGGGTGGAATGCGCTACACCTTC. This gives the protein CASSLQGGMRYTF. This chain uses TRBV18 with TRBJ1-2, with a weak D call TRBD1 (5 bases). Germline V CDR1 and CDR2: KGHSH, LQKENI. This CDR3 has 13 residues. V lost 6 bases and J 9 bases, leaving 17 bases between the germline ends. Complete variable domain (other parts from reference TRBV18 and TRBJ1-2): NAGVMQNPRHLVRRRGQEARLRCSPMKGHSHVYWYRQLPEEGLKFMVYLQKENIIDESGMPKERFSAEFPKEGPSILRIQQVVRGDSAAYFCASSLQGGMRYTFGSGTRLTVV.

This clonotype came up once. The chain uses TRBV12-3 or TRBV12-4 and TRBJ2-1; 13 bases are a match to TRBD2. The V segment lost 4 bases and the J segment 9 bases; nucleotides outside the gene matches: 9. The CDR3 loop spans 16 amino acids. The CDR3: CASSSGTSGKVGEQFF. The CDR3 DNA reads TGTGCCAGCAGTTCCGGGACTAGCGGGAAGGTAGGTGAGCAGTTCTTC.

The V and J genes are TRBV4-1 and TRBJ2-7; perhaps TRBD2 as D (6 bases). The ends were cut back, 3 bases at V and 4 bases at J, with 16 bases in the middle. Germline CDR1 and CDR2: MGHRA and YSYEKL. The CDR3 is 15 amino acids. In nucleotides, the CDR3 is TGCGCCAGCAGCCATGAGACGGAGGGAATTTACGAGCAGTACTTC. It is translated as CASSHETEGIYEQYF.

The CDR3: CASSIDVTPSYEQYF. CDR3 bases: TGTGCCAGTAGTATAGATGTGACTCCCTCCTACGAGCAGTACTTC. This chain links TRBV19 with TRBJ2-7; D is uncertain. The CDR3 totals 15 residues. V lost 0 bases to trimming and J lost 0 bases, with 9 bases between them. Germline-derived CDR1 and CDR2 are LNHDA and SQIVND (reference sequence).

This clonotype was detected only a few times. V and J are TRBV7-9 and TRBJ1-1; possible D gene TRBD1, 6 bases. Trimming shortened V by 5 bases and J by 4 bases, and 11 bases separated the two germline ends. Germline CDR1 reads SEHNR; CDR2 reads FQNEAQ (reference sequence). The CDR3 spans 13 residues. The CDR3 nucleotides are TGTGCCAGCAGCGGGGGGGGCCTCACTGAAGCTTTCTTT. It specifies CASSGGGLTEAFF.

This clonotype was seen repeatedly, ten times or more. V is TRBV27 and J is TRBJ2-5, with D maybe TRBD1 (6 bases). Trimming cost V 5 bases and J 5 bases, with 15 bases left between them. Germline V gives CDR1 MNHEY, CDR2 SMNVEV (reference sequence). This CDR3 contains 14 residues. The CDR3 here is CASSNNRDRETQYF. The CDR3 DNA sequence: TGTGCCAGCAGTAATAACAGGGATCGGGAGACCCAGTACTTC.

This clonotype was observed a few times. A much larger clone sits a single nucleotide away, making a read error possible. V and J are TRBV11-2 and TRBJ2-1, with 9 bases identical to TRBD1. The germline V gene encodes CDR1 SGHAT and CDR2 FQNNGV. The CDR3 loop spans 15 amino acids. CDR3 nucleotide sequence: TGTGCCAGCAGCAACCGGGACAGGGTCCCCAATGAGCAGTCCTTC. Amino acids: CASSNRDRVPNEQSF.

In its sample, this clonotype was seen many times. This rearrangement joins TRBV19 to TRBJ2-7; D may be TRBD1 or TRBD2 (5 bases each). Germline assignment: CDR1 LNHDA and CDR2 SQIVND (reference sequence). V was cut by 3 bases and J by 3 bases, with 24 bases left in between. The CDR3 has 18 residues. In DNA form, the CDR3 reads TGTGCCAGTAGTATGACGGGACCGAGAGGCTCGAAGGACTACGAGCAGTACTTC. Amino acids: CASSMTGPRGSKDYEQYF.

To note about this clonotype: This may come from a read error, since a much larger clone is one base off. This sequence joins TRBV30 and TRBJ2-4; D possibly corresponds to TRBD2 (6 bases). Germline-derived CDR1 and CDR2 are GTSNPN and SVGIG (reference sequence). The CDR3 contains 14 residues. Here the CDR3 reads CAWGVPGGQNIQYF. The CDR3 bases are TGTGCCTGGGGTGTACCCGGGGGACAAAACATTCAGTACTTC.

This chain connects TRBV7-6 to TRBJ2-7; D perhaps matches TRBD2 (6 bases). V lost 3 bases and J 0 bases, leaving 15 bases between the germline ends. CDR1 is SGHVS, CDR2 FNYEAQ, per germline. This CDR3 spans 16 amino acids. DNA for the CDR3: TGTGCCAGCAGCTTGGCGGGGAGGACGAGCTCCTACGAGCAGTACTTC. Its protein is CASSLAGRTSSYEQYF.

This clonotype has ten or more counts. This chain joins TRBV12-3 or TRBV12-4 and TRBJ2-3; TRBD2 aligns across 11 bases. CDR3 length: 15 residues. After removal of 4 bases from V and 2 bases from J, the junction contained 2 bases not matched to a gene. The CDR3, as DNA: TGTGCCAGCAGTTGGGGACTAGCGGACACAGATACGCAGTATTTT. This sequence encodes CASSWGLADTDTQYF.

This clonotype was recorded a few times. The CDR3 DNA follows: TGCAGTGCTAATGAGGGCGGCACTGAAGCTTTCTTT. This gives the protein CSANEGGTEAFF. The gene calls are TRBV20-1 and TRBJ1-1, with unresolved D. Trimming took 4 bases from V and 4 from J, leaving 10 bases between them. The CDR3 runs 12 residues. The germline gives CDR1 DFQATT, CDR2 SNEGSKA (reference sequence).

The chain is built from TRBV19 and TRBJ1-1, with 8 bases fitting TRBD1. Trimming took 7 bases from V and 4 from J; bases not matched to a gene: 8. The germline V gene encodes CDR1 LNHDA and CDR2 SQIVND (reference sequence). CDR3 length equals 14 residues. This CDR3 reads CASIGDRWATEAFF. DNA of the CDR3: TGTGCCAGTATAGGGGACAGGTGGGCCACTGAAGCTTTCTTT.

This chain joins TRBV7-3 and TRBJ1-1; D is unclear. The ends were cut back, 1 base at V and 5 bases at J, with 14 bases in the middle. Germline V gives CDR1 SGHTA, CDR2 FQGTGA. The CDR3 covers 15 residues. CDR3 sequence reads: CASSLNGGMGTEAFF. The DNA of the CDR3 is TGTGCCAGCAGCTTAAATGGCGGCATGGGTACTGAAGCTTTCTTT.

J is TRBJ2-2 and V is TRBV6-5; TRBD1 matches 9 bases. The CDR3 loop spans 17 amino acids. Looked up from germline, CDR1 is MNHEY and CDR2 is SVGAGI. V was clipped by 4 bases and J by 7 bases; unmatched bases: 13. CDR3 nucleotides: TGTGCCAGCAGTTTACCCCTTGGGACAGGGTCCGTCGGGGAGCTGTTTTTT. Amino acids: CASSLPLGTGSVGELFF.

The chain is built from TRBV20-1 and TRBJ1-5; 8 bases agree with TRBD1. Germline V CDR1 and CDR2: DFQATT, SNEGSKA (reference sequence). This CDR3 has 13 amino acids. Trimming at V came to 1 base and at J to 7 bases, leaving 3 bases not matched to a gene. The DNA of the CDR3 is TGCAGTGCTAGAGTGACAGGGGAACAGCCCCAGCATTTT. This gives the protein CSARVTGEQPQHF.

This clonotype was counted ten times or more. The chain links TRBV27 to TRBJ1-4; D uncertain. Germline V CDR1 and CDR2: MNHEY, SMNVEV (reference sequence). CDR3 size: 15 residues. V was cut by 2 bases and J by 0 bases, with 7 bases left in between. The CDR3 sequence is CASSLVPATNEKLFF. CDR3 coding DNA: TGTGCCAGCAGTTTAGTTCCGGCAACTAATGAAAAACTGTTTTTT.